This T cell receptor (beta chain) was obtained from a study of cytomegalovirus exposure and HLA in healthy donors. Findings and caveats of the study: It was taken for granted in presence/absence analyses that sequencing depth across donors was roughly uniform. Excluded were some V segments that proved indistinguishable, including TRBV6-2 and TRBV6-3.

Amplification used 60 Vbeta primers and 13 Jbeta primers. The table came from immunoSEQ multiplex PCR; TCRdb's copy has only in-frame clones and leaves some out. Its clone listing holds some 70,000 clones. Healthy bone marrow donors made up the donor group. Concerning this clone: Its antigen is unknown.

The CDR3 sequence is 17 residues long. V lost 1 base to trimming and J lost 1 base; unmatched junction nucleotides: 4. Germline V gene lookup returns CDR1 SGHAT and CDR2 FQNNGV. The chain has TRBV11-2 and TRBJ2-6; 7 nucleotides match TRBD2. Sequencing was carried out using PBMCs. The TCR was taken from a boy aged 5-17 years in good health and CMV-seronegative. CDR3 sequence (DNA): TGTGCCAGCAGCTTAGGGGGAGGGTGGTCTGGGGCCAACGTCCTGACTTTC. This codes for CASSLGGGWSGANVLTF.